One and the same sample provided the 18 T cell receptor beta chains below, sequenced in a study of shared clonotypes between healthy human individuals. Clones were sequenced by immunoSEQ multiplex PCR, and TCRdb holds only the in-frame ones, with some missing. This sample has roughly 2.6 million clones; approximately 90% occur once, and the top ten carry about 0.13%. The sequencing input was naive CD4+ T cells sorted from blood. Subset specified: CD45RA+ positively selected. These TCRs come from a man between 18 and 29 years old in good health.

This clone occurred a few times. The chain is built from TRBV27 and TRBJ1-4; the match to TRBD1 covers 9 bases. This CDR3 is 14 amino acids long. The J segment lost 5 bases and the V segment lost 3 bases, leaving 1 base of the junction unmatched. Germline CDR1 MNHEY, CDR2 SMNVEV (reference sequence). CDR3 amino acids: CASSLGTGNEKLFF. CDR3 coding DNA: TGTGCCAGCAGTTTGGGGACAGGGAATGAAAAACTGTTTTTT.

V gene TRBV5-1 combines with J gene TRBJ1-2; no clear D gene. Trimming shortened V by 0 bases and J by 5 bases, and 8 bases separated the two germline ends. This CDR3 has 13 residues. Germline-derived CDR1 and CDR2 are SGHRS and YFSETQ. The CDR3, as DNA: TGCGCCAGCAGCTTGGGAAACTCATATGGCTACACCTTC. This codes for CASSLGNSYGYTF.

This clone was recorded only once. The rearrangement joins TRBV10-3 to TRBJ1-2; no definite D call. The V gene's germline CDR1 is ENHRY and CDR2 SYGVKD. Trimming took 2 bases from V and 8 from J, leaving 9 bases between them. This CDR3 comprises 12 residues. The CDR3 DNA sequence: TGTGCCATCAGTGAGGGTTTGTGGGGCTACACCTTC. It yields the protein CAISEGLWGYTF.

In nucleotides, the CDR3 is TGCGCCAGCAGTCAATCTAATGGCAGGATAAAGGATCAGCCCCAGCATTTT. Its protein product is CASSQSNGRIKDQPQHF. The genes are TRBV23-1 and TRBJ1-5; no clear D. TRBV23-1 is flagged as an ORF with uncertain function. V was shortened by 0 bases and J by 5 bases, with 17 bases between the two germline ends. CDR3 size: 17 residues.

CDR3 nucleotides: TGCGCCAGCAGCCCCTTGGGCGGGGGCTCGGAGACCCAGTACTTC. It is translated as CASSPLGGGSETQYF. This chain links TRBV4-1 with TRBJ2-5; D may be TRBD2 (7 bases). This CDR3 contains 15 residues. Looked up from germline, CDR1 is MGHRA and CDR2 is YSYEKL. Trimming took off 4 bases at V and 5 bases at J, with 17 bases between the two ends.

This clone came up a few times. This rearrangement joins TRBV10-3 to TRBJ2-3; a possible D gene is TRBD2 (5 bases). CDR3 length: 13 amino acids. The V end lost 3 bases, the J end lost 2 bases, and 6 bases lay between the germline ends. CDR1 is ENHRY and CDR2 is SYGVKD in the germline V gene. The CDR3 coding sequence is TGTGCCATCAGTGAACTAGACACAGATACGCAGTATTTT. This codes for CAISELDTDTQYF.

CDR3 nucleotide sequence: TGTGCCACCAGCAGAGTGAGGGAACCTGGCACAGATACGCAGTATTTT. This codes for CATSRVREPGTDTQYF. This rearrangement joins TRBV15 to TRBJ2-3, with D tentatively TRBD2 (5 bases). This CDR3 is 16 amino acids long. Germline CDR1 reads LNHNV; CDR2 reads YYDKDF (reference sequence). V lost 1 base, J lost 1 base, and 12 bases lay in between. Looking up the rest from reference TRBV15 and TRBJ2-3 gives the full variable domain: DAMVIQNPRYQVTQFGKPVTLSCSQTLNHNVMYWYQQKSSQAPKLLFHYYDKDFNNEADTPDNFQSRRPNTSFCFLDIRSPGLGDTAMYLCATSRVREPGTDTQYFGPGTRLTVL.

V is TRBV2 and J is TRBJ2-5, with D possibly TRBD1 on 5 matching bases. The V end lost 4 bases, the J end lost 3 bases, and 9 bases lay between the germline ends. CDR1 SNHLY and CDR2 FYNNEI come from the germline V gene. The CDR3 loop spans 13 amino acids. The chain's CDR3 is CASSGLREETQYF. The CDR3 region has the DNA TGTGCCAGCAGTGGGCTCAGGGAAGAGACCCAGTACTTC.

This clone was recorded only once. The rearrangement uses TRBV5-4 and TRBJ2-1; no clear D. The CDR3 loop spans 14 amino acids. Germline CDR1 SGHNT, CDR2 YYREEE (reference sequence). V was shortened by 0 bases and J by 9 bases, with 13 bases between the two germline ends. CDR3 sequence: CASSLGVERGEQFF. CDR3 DNA: TGTGCCAGCAGCTTGGGGGTAGAGCGCGGTGAGCAGTTCTTC.

V usage is TRBV5-1 and J usage is TRBJ1-2; 7 nucleotides match TRBD1. With V trimmed by 4 bases and J by 6 bases, 12 bases remained unmatched. The germline CDR1 and CDR2 sequences are SGHRS and YFSETQ. This CDR3 is built from 15 residues. The CDR3 is CASSPGTDQLDGYTF. CDR3 DNA: TGCGCCAGCAGCCCCGGGACAGACCAACTGGATGGCTACACCTTC.

This clone appeared once. The sample contains more than one DNA sequence encoding this CDR3. V and J are TRBV2 and TRBJ1-4; D may be TRBD1 (5 bases). Germline V lookup: CDR1 SNHLY, CDR2 FYNNEI. V was shortened by 6 bases and J by 5 bases, with 13 bases between the two germline ends. This CDR3 has 14 residues. The CDR3 DNA is TGTGCCAGCAGCTCCGGGACCGGGAATGAAAAACTGTTTTTT. Translating gives CASSSGTGNEKLFF.

This clone was detected a few times. The chain combines TRBV5-1 with TRBJ1-6; D not certain. V lost 0 bases and J 8 bases, leaving 6 bases between the germline ends. The CDR3 runs to 13 residues. Per germline, CDR1 SGHRS and CDR2 YFSETQ. The DNA of the CDR3 is TGCGCCAGCAGCTTGGAGTGGGATTCACCCCTCCACTTT. Translating it yields CASSLEWDSPLHF.

The genes are TRBV6-1 and TRBJ2-1; 8 bases map to TRBD1. This CDR3 is 13 amino acids long. Germline CDR1 MNHNS, CDR2 SASEGT. V lost 11 bases, J lost 7 bases, and 10 bases stayed unmatched. CDR3 sequence (DNA): TGTGCCCGCCCGACAGGGGAGGTGAATGAGCAGTTCTTC. The encoded protein is CARPTGEVNEQFF.

This chain connects TRBV10-3 to TRBJ2-6; TRBD2 matches 15 bases. The CDR3 runs 16 residues. Germline V gives CDR1 ENHRY, CDR2 SYGVKD. V lost 9 bases to trimming and J lost 0 bases; unmatched junction nucleotides: 0. CDR3 nucleotide sequence: TGTGCCATGGGACTAGCGGGAGGCTCTGGGGCCAACGTCCTGACTTTC. Translated: CAMGLAGGSGANVLTF.

The chain uses TRBV29-1 and TRBJ2-7; D remains unclear. The CDR3 consists of 13 residues. Trimming cost V 7 bases and J 0 bases, with 13 bases left between them. CDR1 is SQVTM, CDR2 ANQGSEA, per germline. CDR3 loop: CSAKPTTSYEQYF. The CDR3 bases are TGCAGCGCGAAACCGACGACCTCCTACGAGCAGTACTTC.

The chain links TRBV18 to TRBJ2-1; the D is unclear. Germline CDR1 and CDR2: KGHSH and LQKENI. The CDR3 length is 11 residues. V lost 1 base, J lost 9 bases, and 4 bases lay in between. The CDR3 loop is CASSPQSEQFF. In DNA, the CDR3 is TGTGCCAGCTCACCACAAAGTGAGCAGTTCTTC.

V gene TRBV5-1 combines with J gene TRBJ2-7, with a weak D call TRBD1 (6 bases). Germline V gives CDR1 SGHRS, CDR2 YFSETQ. With 4 bases removed from V and 2 bases from J, the gap between germline ends came to 25 bases. The CDR3 length is 18 residues. In DNA, the CDR3 is TGCGCCAGCAGCCCACAAACCCGCCGTCAGGGGACCCCCTACGAGCAGTACTTC. Translated, it gives CASSPQTRRQGTPYEQYF.

V usage is TRBV5-4 and J usage is TRBJ1-1, with a possible D match to TRBD1 (5 bases). Trimming left V 0 bases short and J 4 bases short, with 10 bases between. The germline V gene has CDR1 SGHNT and CDR2 YYREEE (reference sequence). This CDR3 has 14 residues. CDR3: CASSLAGAGTEAFF. The DNA for the CDR3 is TGTGCCAGCAGCTTGGCCGGGGCCGGCACTGAAGCTTTCTTT.